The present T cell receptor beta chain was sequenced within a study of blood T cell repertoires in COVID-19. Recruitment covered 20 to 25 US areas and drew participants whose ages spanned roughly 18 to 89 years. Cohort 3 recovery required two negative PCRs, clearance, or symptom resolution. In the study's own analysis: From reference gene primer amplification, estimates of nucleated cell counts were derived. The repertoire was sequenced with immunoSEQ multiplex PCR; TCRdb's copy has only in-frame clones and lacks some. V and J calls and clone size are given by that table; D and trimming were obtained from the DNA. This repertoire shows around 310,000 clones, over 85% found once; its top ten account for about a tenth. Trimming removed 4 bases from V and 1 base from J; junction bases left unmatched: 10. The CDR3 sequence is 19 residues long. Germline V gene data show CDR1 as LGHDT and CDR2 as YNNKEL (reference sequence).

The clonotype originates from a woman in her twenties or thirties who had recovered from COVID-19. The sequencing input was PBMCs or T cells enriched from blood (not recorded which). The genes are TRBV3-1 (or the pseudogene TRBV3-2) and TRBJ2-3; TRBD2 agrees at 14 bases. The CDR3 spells CASSPWGLAGVYGTDTQYF. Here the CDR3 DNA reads TGTGCCAGCAGCCCATGGGGACTAGCGGGAGTCTACGGCACAGATACGCAGTATTTT.